This T cell receptor (beta chain) emerged from a study of radiotherapy plus CTLA-4 blockade in lung cancer. Germline V gene sequence: CDR1 SGDLS, CDR2 YYNGEE. The CDR3 loop spans 15 amino acids. V dropped 1 base and J dropped 4; count of bases not matched to a gene: 5. Using immunoSEQ multiplex PCR, the repertoire was profiled, and TCRdb retains in-frame clones only, with some absent. The data contain around 82,000 clones, 70% to 90% of them seen just once; the ten biggest clones take up over 15%. Sequencing was performed on peripheral blood, taken from a patient treated with radiotherapy plus ipilimumab. V and J are TRBV9 and TRBJ2-1, with 7 bases fitting TRBD1. The source of this sequence is a human donor with non-small cell lung cancer that progressed on radiotherapy plus ipilimumab. Here the CDR3 reads CASSVTGVSYNEQFF. The CDR3 DNA is TGTGCCAGCAGCGTAACAGGGGTTTCGTACAATGAGCAGTTCTTC. Full variable domain (remainder filled in from reference TRBV9 and TRBJ2-1): DSGVTQTPKHLITATGQRVTLRCSPRSGDLSVYWYQQSLDQGLQFLIQYYNGEERAKGNILERFSAQQFPDLHSELNLSSLELGDSALYFCASSVTGVSYNEQFFGPGTRLTVL.